The 26 T cell receptor beta chains below come from one sample, sequenced in a study of blood T cells in healthy people across ages. For the second PCR, which ran for roughly 6 to 12 cycles, a sample-barcoded 5' primer and a J-beta primer mix were used. One entry per CDR3 protein, called by TCRdb with MiXCR from the 5' RACE reads. The data show 630,000 or so distinct CDR3 sequences, 25% to 35% seen once. The sequencing sample was made of blood. The receptors derive from a woman older than 75 in good health.

This clonotype was recorded at least ten times. The V call is TRBV20-1, the J call TRBJ1-5; TRBD1 might be the D (6 bases). The germline CDR1 and CDR2 sequences are DFQATT and SNEGSKA (reference sequence). The CDR3 totals 15 residues. V dropped 0 bases and J dropped 4 bases, with 13 bases sitting between them. The CDR3 nucleotides are TGCAGTGCTAGAGATCCGGGGGCGCAGAATCAGCCCCAGCATTTT. Protein: CSARDPGAQNQPQHF.

The V gene is TRBV7-9, the J gene TRBJ2-1, with 9 positions matching TRBD1. Losses at the gene ends were 5 bases for V and 7 bases for J; bases not matched to a gene: 12. The germline V gene has CDR1 SEHNR and CDR2 FQNEAQ (reference sequence). The CDR3 has 16 residues. The CDR3 nucleotides are TGTGCCAGCAGCGCAAGGGCCGGACAGGGGTTGAATGAGCAGTTCTTC. Amino acid sequence: CASSARAGQGLNEQFF.

This clonotype was observed many times. The chain couples TRBV9 to TRBJ2-1; TRBD2 agrees at 8 bases. The length of the CDR3 is 15 residues. J was trimmed by 8 bases and V by 0 bases; bases with no gene match: 7. Germline V gene data show CDR1 as SGDLS and CDR2 as YYNGEE. The DNA of the CDR3 is TGTGCCAGCAGCGTAGGGCGCGGGGGGAACTATGAGCAGTTCTTC. Encoded protein: CASSVGRGGNYEQFF.

The table lists this clonotype with many counts. This chain connects TRBV7-9 to TRBJ2-1; D is ambiguous. The CDR3 totals 11 residues. Germline V gene sequence: CDR1 SEHNR, CDR2 FQNEAQ (reference sequence). Trimming removed 8 bases from V and 7 bases from J, with 9 bases in between. CDR3 sequence reads: CASAPANEQFF. For the CDR3, the DNA is TGTGCCAGCGCCCCCGCAAATGAGCAGTTCTTC.

This rearrangement joins TRBV5-4 to TRBJ2-2; D is possibly TRBD2 (6 bases). The length of the CDR3 is 15 residues. CDR1 SGHNT and CDR2 YYREEE come from the germline V gene (reference sequence). Trimming took 0 bases from V and 4 from J, leaving 10 bases between them. The CDR3 region has the DNA TGTGCCAGCAGCTTGGCACGGGGGACCACCGGGGAGCTGTTTTTT. Translation: CASSLARGTTGELFF.

For this clonotype: A much larger clonotype is one base distant, so this may be a read error. The chain joins TRBV4-2 to TRBJ2-3; D is unclear. V dropped 3 bases and J dropped 1 base, with 14 bases sitting between them. Per germline, CDR1 LGHNA and CDR2 YNFKEQ. This CDR3 has 16 amino acids. The CDR3 sequence is CASSQDGRARTDTQYF. In DNA form, the CDR3 reads TGTGCCAGCAGCCAGGACGGGCGAGCCCGCACAGATACGCAGTATTTT.

V and J are TRBV6-5 and TRBJ1-5; D is ambiguous. Deletions cut 1 base from V and 2 bases from J, with 30 bases between. CDR3 size: 22 residues. Germline loops: CDR1 MNHEY, CDR2 SVGAGI. The CDR3 nucleotides read TGTGCCAGCAGTTACTTAATCAACCCCAATAGAGCGGGATCCAGTGGCAATCAGCCCCAGCATTTT. Translated: CASSYLINPNRAGSSGNQPQHF.

This clonotype was recorded many times. The chain uses TRBV30 and TRBJ2-1; 8 nucleotides agree with TRBD1. The V segment lost 1 base and the J segment 7 bases; nucleotides outside the gene matches: 9. CDR1 and CDR2 (germline): GTSNPN, SVGIG (reference sequence). This CDR3 comprises 15 residues. CDR3 amino acids: CAWSGGQGALNEQFF. The CDR3 region has the DNA TGTGCCTGGAGTGGGGGGCAGGGGGCACTTAATGAGCAGTTCTTC.

V usage is TRBV20-1 and J usage is TRBJ2-1, with 7 bases that match TRBD2. The CDR3 is 18 residues long. The J segment lost 7 bases and the V segment lost 0 bases, leaving 18 bases of the junction unmatched. Germline-derived CDR1 and CDR2 are DFQATT and SNEGSKA (reference sequence). DNA for the CDR3: TGCAGTGCTAGAGACCCCTTGACGGGGGGTATCATGGGAAATGAGCAGTTCTTC. Residues: CSARDPLTGGIMGNEQFF.

This clonotype has a handful of counts. The chain recombines TRBV5-1 with TRBJ2-4; D call uncertain. The last part of the DNA fits TRBJ2-5 better; the J call may be wrong. The germline gives CDR1 SGHRS, CDR2 YFSETQ. The CDR3 sequence is 16 residues long. CDR3 loop: CASSSSTQTLGETQYF. In DNA form, the CDR3 reads TGCGCCAGCAGCTCAAGTACTCAGACGCTCGGAGAGACCCAGTACTTC.

V gene TRBV2 combines with J gene TRBJ1-1, with a tentative D call TRBD1 (6 bases). CDR3 length: 14 residues. V was pared by 3 bases and J by 4 bases, with 12 bases between. CDR1 is SNHLY and CDR2 is FYNNEI in the germline V gene. DNA of the CDR3: TGTGCCAGCAGTGACAGGGGTCGAGTCACTGAAGCTTTCTTT. It translates to CASSDRGRVTEAFF.

The table lists this clonotype with many counts. The J gene is TRBJ2-7, the V gene TRBV2; D remains ambiguous. The germline gives CDR1 SNHLY, CDR2 FYNNEI. Trimming took 6 bases from V and 0 from J, leaving 12 bases between them. This CDR3 region has 14 residues. CDR3: CASRGAAFSYEQYF. The CDR3 bases are TGTGCCAGCAGGGGCGCAGCCTTCTCCTACGAGCAGTACTTC. Filled out from reference TRBV2 and TRBJ2-7, the complete variable domain reads EPEVTQTPSHQVTQMGQEVILRCVPISNHLYFYWYRQILGQKVEFLVSFYNNEISEKSEIFDDQFSVERPDGSNFTLKIRSTKLEDSAMYFCASRGAAFSYEQYFGPGTRLTVT.

This chain connects TRBV30 to TRBJ1-5; no clear D gene. The CDR3 runs to 13 residues. With 1 base removed from V and 6 bases from J, the gap between germline ends came to 10 bases. Germline V CDR1 and CDR2: GTSNPN, SVGIG (reference sequence). This CDR3 reads CAWSGSGGQPQHF. CDR3 nucleotide sequence: TGTGCCTGGAGTGGGTCAGGCGGTCAGCCCCAGCATTTT.

This clonotype was seen many times. This chain joins TRBV7-2 and TRBJ2-3, with 8 bases matching TRBD2. V lost 3 bases, J lost 5 bases, and 7 bases stayed unmatched. The CDR3 spans 15 residues. Germline CDR1 is SGHTA and CDR2 is FQGNSA. The CDR3 sequence: CASSFRIGGEDTQYF. The CDR3 region has the DNA TGTGCCAGCAGCTTCCGGATCGGGGGGGAAGATACGCAGTATTTT.

The chain uses TRBV25-1 and TRBJ2-5; 12 nucleotides line up with TRBD1. V dropped 6 bases and J dropped 6; count of bases not matched to a gene: 11. Germline CDR1 is MGHDK and CDR2 is SYGVNS. The CDR3 has 16 residues. Written as DNA, the CDR3 is TGTGCCAGCAGGCAAACCGGGACAGGGGGCCGGAAGACCCAGTACTTC. Translation: CASRQTGTGGRKTQYF. Combining the CDR3 with reference TRBV25-1 and TRBJ2-5 gives the whole variable domain EADIYQTPRYLVIGTGKKITLECSQTMGHDKMYWYQQDPGMELHLIHYSYGVNSTEKGDLSSESTVSRIRTEHFPLTLESARPSHTSQYLCASRQTGTGGRKTQYFGPGTRLLVL.

This clonotype was picked up one time. This may be a read error: a much more frequent sequence differs by one nucleotide. The rearrangement links TRBV3-1 to TRBJ2-7; D possibly corresponds to TRBD2 (6 bases). The J call is doubtful: the DNA matches TRBJ2-5 better. This CDR3 spans 15 amino acids. Per germline, CDR1 LGHDT and CDR2 YNNKEL (reference sequence). CDR3 DNA: TGTGCCAGCAGCCAAGCGGCTGGCGGGGCCGGGACCCAGTACTTC. It yields the protein CASSQAAGGAGTQYF.

Comments on this clonotype: A read error is possible here, since a much larger clone lies one base away. The rearrangement links TRBV18 to TRBJ2-5; tentatively, D is TRBD1 (5 bases). CDR1 is KGHSH and CDR2 is LQKENI in the germline V gene. Trimming took 2 bases from V and 11 from J, leaving 18 bases between them. The CDR3 consists of 14 residues. DNA of the CDR3: TGTGCCAGCTCACCAGGGGCAGGTCAGAATGAGCAGTACTTC. Its protein product is CASSPGAGQNEQYF.

A note on this clonotype: A much larger clone lies a single base off, so this may be a read error. The V and J genes are TRBV5-1 and TRBJ2-5; 11 bases are shared with TRBD1. This CDR3 region has 15 residues. Germline V gives CDR1 SGHRS, CDR2 YFSETQ. DNA of the CDR3: TGCGCCAGCAGCGGGGGACAGGGGGGAAGAGAGACCCGGTACTTC. Translated: CASSGGQGGRETRYF. The variable domain in full, with the rest retrieved from reference TRBV5-1 and TRBJ2-5, is KAGVTQTPRYLIKTRGQQVTLSCSPISGHRSVSWYQQTPGQGLQFLFEYFSETQRNKGNFPGRFSGRQFSNSRSEMNVSTLELGDSALYLCASSGGQGGRETRYFGPGTRLLVL.

This clonotype was recorded many times. This sequence joins TRBV6-6 and TRBJ2-7; 8 nucleotides line up with TRBD2. V lost 0 bases and J lost 7; bases outside the gene matches: 14. Per the germline V gene, CDR1 is MNHNY and CDR2 is SVGAGI (reference sequence). The CDR3 covers 17 residues. The CDR3 region has the DNA TGTGCCAGCAGTTACTCCCTCCCCGACAGCGGGGGAGGGGAGCAGTACTTC. Residues: CASSYSLPDSGGGEQYF.

On this clonotype itself: The junction shows a germline mismatch at one end, possibly a read error. The chain carries TRBV3-1 and TRBJ1-2, with TRBD1 matching over 8 bases. The CDR3 consists of 15 residues. CDR1 and CDR2 from the germline V gene are LGHDT and YNNKEL (reference sequence). The CDR3 spells CASSQDGPGGYGCTF. The DNA of the CDR3 is TGTGCCAGCAGCCAAGATGGACCAGGGGGCTACGGCTGCACCTTC.

The chain employs TRBV5-6 and TRBJ1-1, with 8 nucleotides matching TRBD1. The V and J ends lost 1 base and 4 bases, in that order; junction bases with no gene match: 6. This CDR3 spans 15 amino acids. Germline CDR1 SGHDT, CDR2 YYEEEE. DNA for the CDR3: TGTGCCAGCAGCTTGTATCAGGGGGCCCTCACTGAAGCTTTCTTT. It encodes CASSLYQGALTEAFF. Supplemented by reference TRBV5-6 and TRBJ1-1, the full variable domain reads DAGVTQSPTHLIKTRGQQVTLRCSPKSGHDTVSWYQQALGQGPQFIFQYYEEEERQRGNFPDRFSGHQFPNYSSELNVNALLLGDSALYLCASSLYQGALTEAFFGQGTRLTVV.

This clonotype showed up many times. The chain's CDR3 is CASSGGQKNTEAFF. CDR3 in DNA: TGCGCCAGCAGCGGGGGACAGAAGAACACTGAAGCTTTCTTT. The chain is built from TRBV5-1 and TRBJ1-1; TRBD1 matches 7 bases. Germline V gene data show CDR1 as SGHRS and CDR2 as YFSETQ. The CDR3 consists of 14 residues. With 4 bases clipped from V and 1 base from J, the junction kept 4 bases outside the gene matches.

This clonotype was picked up many times. The gene calls are TRBV5-1 and TRBJ2-7; 10 bases agree with TRBD1. Germline values: CDR1 SGHRS, CDR2 YFSETQ. The V segment lost 0 bases and the J segment 1 base; nucleotides outside the gene matches: 4. The length of the CDR3 is 16 residues. DNA for the CDR3: TGCGCCAGCAGCTTGGGGGACAGGGGAAAATCCTACGAGCAGTACTTC. This codes for CASSLGDRGKSYEQYF.

In its sample, this clonotype was seen a few times. The chain links TRBV4-1 to TRBJ1-4; D gene uncertain. Trimming removed 4 bases at V and 1 base at J, with 13 bases between. This CDR3 contains 16 residues. CDR1 is MGHRA, CDR2 YSYEKL, per germline. The CDR3 nucleotides read TGCGCCAGCAGCCCCCCGGACGGGATAACTAATGAAAAACTGTTTTTT. Protein sequence: CASSPPDGITNEKLFF.

This clonotype was observed a handful of times. Given a much more abundant clone one base away, this may be a read error. The chain recombines TRBV20-1 with TRBJ2-1; 8 nucleotides agree with TRBD2. TRBJ2-7 matches the DNA end more closely, so the J call is doubtful. The CDR3 is 16 amino acids. CDR1 is DFQATT, CDR2 SNEGSKA, per germline (reference sequence). CDR3 loop: CSARVPSGGLYNEQYF. In nucleotides, the CDR3 is TGCAGTGCTAGAGTTCCGAGCGGGGGTTTATACAATGAGCAGTACTTC.

As to this clonotype: The junction does not match germline at one end; this may be a read error. The genes are TRBV7-9 and TRBJ2-4; D possibly uses TRBD1 or TRBD2 (5 bases each). Germline CDR1 SEHNR, CDR2 FQNEAQ (reference sequence). This CDR3 contains 15 residues. The CDR3 nucleotides read TGTGCCAGCAGCTTAAGCCGGGACGTCGGATACATTCAGGACTTC. It translates to CASSLSRDVGYIQDF. Drawing the rest from reference TRBV7-9 and TRBJ2-4, the complete variable domain is DTGVSQNPRHKITKRGQNVTFRCDPISEHNRLYWYRQTLGQGPEFLTYFQNEAQLEKSRLLSDRFSAERPKGSFSTLEIQRTEQGDSAMYLCASSLSRDVGYIQDFGAGTRLSVL.